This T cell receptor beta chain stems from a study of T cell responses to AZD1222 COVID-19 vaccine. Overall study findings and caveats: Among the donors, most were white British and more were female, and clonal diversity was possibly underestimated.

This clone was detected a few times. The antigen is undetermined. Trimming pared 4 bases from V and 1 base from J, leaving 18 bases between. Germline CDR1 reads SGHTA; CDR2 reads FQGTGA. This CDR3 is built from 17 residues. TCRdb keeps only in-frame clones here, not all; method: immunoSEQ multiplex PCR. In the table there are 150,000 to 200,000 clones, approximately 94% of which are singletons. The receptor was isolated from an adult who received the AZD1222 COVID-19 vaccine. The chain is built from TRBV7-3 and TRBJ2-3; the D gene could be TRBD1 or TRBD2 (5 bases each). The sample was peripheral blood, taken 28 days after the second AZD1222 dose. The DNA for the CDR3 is TGTGCCAGCAGCTCGCGCCTCGGGGCAAGTCGCACAGATACGCAGTATTTT. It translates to CASSSRLGASRTDTQYF.